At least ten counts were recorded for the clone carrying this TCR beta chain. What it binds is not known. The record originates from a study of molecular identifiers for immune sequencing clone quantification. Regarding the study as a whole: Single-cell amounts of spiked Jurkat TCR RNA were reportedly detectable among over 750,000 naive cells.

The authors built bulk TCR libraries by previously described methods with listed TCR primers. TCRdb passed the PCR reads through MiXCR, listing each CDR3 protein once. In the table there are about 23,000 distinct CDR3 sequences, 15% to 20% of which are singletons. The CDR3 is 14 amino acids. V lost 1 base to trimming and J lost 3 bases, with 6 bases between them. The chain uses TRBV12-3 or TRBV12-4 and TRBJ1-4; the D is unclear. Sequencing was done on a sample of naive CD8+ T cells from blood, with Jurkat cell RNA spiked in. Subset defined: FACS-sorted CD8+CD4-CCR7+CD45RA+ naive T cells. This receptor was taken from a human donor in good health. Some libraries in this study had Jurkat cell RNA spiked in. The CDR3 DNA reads TGTGCCAGCAGTTTAGATCTGTCTAATGAAAAACTGTTTTTT. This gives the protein CASSLDLSNEKLFF.